The next 10 T cell receptor beta chains were all read from a single sample in a study of type 1 regulatory T cells. TCRdb reanalysed the reads using MiXCR and keeps one entry per CDR3 protein. The sample contains approximately 100,000 distinct CDR3 sequences, roughly a third of which appear only once. Sequences were obtained from CD4+ T cells, either the whole sample or a sorted fraction (not recorded which). The receptor source for this set is a human donor in good health.

This chain joins TRBV11-2 and TRBJ1-2; D is possibly TRBD1 (5 bases). Trimming removed 5 bases at V and 5 bases at J, with 21 bases between. CDR1 and CDR2 from the germline V gene are SGHAT and FQNNGV. The CDR3 is made up of 16 amino acids. CDR3 coding DNA: TGTGCCAGCAGCCGTACATCTGGGACGGTGGGATATGGCTACACCTTC. This gives the protein CASSRTSGTVGYGYTF.

This clonotype was seen a few times. The chain carries TRBV12-3 or TRBV12-4 and TRBJ2-5, with TRBD1 matching over 9 bases. J gave up 4 bases and V 6 bases, and 9 bases lay outside the gene matches. This CDR3 has 15 residues. CDR3 bases: TGTGCCAGCAGCTCAACAGGGGGCGGGGGAGAGACCCAGTACTTC. Translated: CASSSTGGGGETQYF.

The chain is built from TRBV20-1 and TRBJ2-4; D is uncertain. Trimming left V 5 bases short and J 7 bases short, with 15 bases between. Per the germline V gene, CDR1 is DFQATT and CDR2 is SNEGSKA (reference sequence). The CDR3 loop spans 13 amino acids. CDR3 nucleotides: TGCAGTGCTCTACCGGCCGGCGTTAACATTCAGTACTTC. It encodes CSALPAGVNIQYF.

The rearrangement links TRBV5-1 to TRBJ2-2; perhaps TRBD2 as D (6 bases). Between the trimmed V and J ends, which lost 0 bases and 4 bases, there was a span of 16 bases. The CDR3 spans 17 residues. Germline CDR1 and CDR2: SGHRS and YFSETQ. CDR3 sequence: CASSLDTGVLRTGELFF. CDR3 DNA sequence: TGCGCCAGCAGCTTGGATACGGGGGTGTTACGCACCGGGGAGCTGTTTTTT.

The rearrangement joins TRBV18 to TRBJ1-4; D possibly corresponds to TRBD1 (5 bases). CDR1 is KGHSH and CDR2 is LQKENI in the germline V gene. The CDR3 has 14 amino acids. The ends were cut back, 4 bases at V and 8 bases at J, with 14 bases in the middle. The CDR3 DNA sequence: TGTGCCAGCTCACTTCGGGGGGACGGAGAAAAACTGTTTTTT. Protein product: CASSLRGDGEKLFF.

This clonotype was recorded a few times. The V gene is TRBV30, the J gene TRBJ1-2; a possible D gene is TRBD1 (5 bases). The V and J ends lost 0 bases and 6 bases respectively, with 20 bases between them. Germline CDR1 and CDR2: GTSNPN and SVGIG (reference sequence). The CDR3 runs 16 residues. As DNA, the CDR3 is TGTGCCTGGAGTGTAGGGCAGGGTGATTTTAATGATGGCTACACCTTC. Its translation: CAWSVGQGDFNDGYTF.

This clonotype showed up just a few times. The chain recombines TRBV7-2 with TRBJ2-4, with D unresolved. CDR1 SGHTA and CDR2 FQGNSA come from the germline V gene. The CDR3 runs to 13 residues. Trimming cost V 5 bases and J 8 bases, with 13 bases left between them. CDR3 region: CASSPKIMDIQYF. CDR3 DNA sequence: TGTGCCAGCAGCCCCAAGATAATGGACATTCAGTACTTC.

As DNA, the CDR3 is TGTGCCAGCAATAGGGGACAGGGCTACGAGCAGTACTTC. It encodes CASNRGQGYEQYF. The V call is TRBV6-2 or TRBV6-3, the J call TRBJ2-7, with 9 positions matching TRBD1. CDR3 length: 13 amino acids. Losses at the gene ends were 7 bases for V and 3 bases for J; bases not matched to a gene: 4. Germline V gene sequence: CDR1 MNHEY, CDR2 SVGEGT.

The chain recombines TRBV3-1 with TRBJ2-1; D unclear. Germline V CDR1 and CDR2: LGHDT, YNNKEL (reference sequence). This CDR3 contains 15 residues. V dropped 0 bases and J dropped 8 bases, with 14 bases sitting between them. CDR3 sequence: CASSQDGLLYHEQFF. CDR3 bases: TGTGCCAGCAGCCAAGATGGCCTCTTATACCATGAGCAGTTCTTC.

There are a few counts of this clonotype. The genes are TRBV5-1 and TRBJ1-5; no clear D. This CDR3 comprises 13 residues. V was cut by 1 base and J by 4 bases, with 6 bases left in between. CDR1 SGHRS and CDR2 YFSETQ come from the germline V gene. CDR3 sequence (DNA): TGCGCCAGCAGCTTGATGGGTAATCAGCCCCAGCATTTT. Its protein is CASSLMGNQPQHF.